Listed below are T cell receptor beta chains from one sample, sequenced in a study of blood T cell repertoires in COVID-19. TCRdb's table, derived via immunoSEQ multiplex PCR, lists solely in-frame clones and lacks some. The sample records about 190,000 clones, 82% being singletons. Sequenced input: peripheral blood. Receptors originate from a woman aged 60-70 years with COVID-19, enrolled during active disease. Both conserved end residues are part of each CDR3. D genes are given only for firm matches. Size values are once, few and many counts, or a class for expanded clones, and some rows have none.

clone_size j_call v_call cdr3_length d_call cdr3_aa cdr3_nt
. TRBJ1-5 TRBV18 14 TRBD1 CASSQNDRDQPQHF TGTGCCAGCTCACAGAACGACAGGGATCAGCCCCAGCATTTT
few TRBJ2-1 TRBV5-1 17 TRBD2 CASSTSLAGGQYNEQFF TGCGCCAGCAGCACGTCTCTGGCGGGAGGGCAATACAATGAGCAGTTCTTC
. TRBJ1-1 TRBV7-9 15 . CASSLGTSLRTEAFF TGTGCCAGCAGCCTAGGGACTTCTCTGAGGACTGAAGCTTTCTTT
. TRBJ2-5 TRBV28 15 . CASSLNPRGGETQYF TGTGCCAGCAGTTTAAACCCCAGGGGAGGGGAGACCCAGTACTTC
. TRBJ1-6 TRBV6-5 14 . CASLGATGLSPLHF TGTGCCAGCCTAGGCGCCACAGGGCTATCACCCCTCCACTTT
. TRBJ1-3 TRBV7-2 14 . CASSPRGSGNTIYF TGTGCCAGCAGCCCGCGGGGCTCTGGAAACACCATATATTTT
. TRBJ2-2 TRBV5-1 16 TRBD1 CASSFAGTDITGELFF TGCGCCAGCAGCTTCGCCGGGACAGACATTACCGGGGAGCTGTTTTTT
. TRBJ1-1 TRBV11-2 14 TRBD1 CASTETGGVTEAFF TGTGCCAGCACCGAGACAGGGGGCGTCACTGAAGCTTTCTTT
. TRBJ2-5 TRBV7-9 16 . CASSPQEEESRETQYF TGTGCCAGCAGCCCGCAGGAGGAGGAGAGTCGAGAGACCCAGTACTTC
. TRBJ1-5 TRBV7-2 13 . CASSVNQVGPQHF TGTGCCAGCAGCGTAAACCAGGTCGGGCCCCAGCATTTT
. TRBJ1-6 TRBV5-1 14 . CASSAGERNSPLHF TGCGCCAGCAGCGCGGGGGAGAGGAATTCACCCCTCCACTTT
few TRBJ1-1 TRBV19 15 . CASSIVGDWNTEAFF TGTGCCAGTAGTATAGTAGGGGACTGGAACACTGAAGCTTTCTTT
few TRBJ1-3 TRBV30 16 TRBD1 CAWSVPNRGPRNTIYF TGTGCCTGGAGTGTCCCCAACAGGGGTCCCAGAAACACCATATATTTT
. TRBJ1-5 TRBV27 13 . CASSFRGGQPQHF TGTGCCAGCAGTTTCCGGGGGGGACAGCCCCAGCATTTT
. TRBJ1-3 TRBV15 16 . CATSRGYAAQRDTIYF TGTGCCACCAGCAGAGGTTACGCGGCCCAGCGAGACACCATATATTTT
once TRBJ2-5 TRBV6-1 14 . CASSELQGRETQYF TGTGCCAGCAGTGAGCTACAGGGAAGGGAGACCCAGTACTTC
. TRBJ2-1 TRBV2 14 . CASSDSQLSNEQFF TGTGCCAGCAGTGATAGCCAGCTGAGCAATGAGCAGTTCTTC
many TRBJ1-1 TRBV7-2 15 TRBD1 CASSPTGARNTEAFF TGTGCCAGCAGCCCGACAGGGGCCCGAAATACTGAAGCTTTCTTT
. TRBJ2-1 TRBV5-5 14 . CASSLVGRPNEQFF TGTGCCAGCAGCTTGGTGGGCAGGCCGAATGAGCAGTTCTTC
once TRBJ2-2 TRBV27 16 . CASRTRQVVNTGELFF TGTGCCAGCAGAACCAGACAGGTTGTGAACACCGGGGAGCTGTTTTTT
. TRBJ1-2 TRBV9 15 . CASSEQVHPNYGYTF TGTGCCAGCAGCGAACAGGTCCACCCTAACTATGGCTACACCTTC
. TRBJ1-4 TRBV2 17 TRBD1 CASSERTGGFDGEKLFF TGTGCCAGCAGTGAAAGGACAGGGGGGTTTGATGGTGAAAAACTGTTTTTT
. TRBJ1-2 TRBV5-1 13 . CASSLDGNDGYTF TGCGCCAGCAGCTTGGACGGGAACGATGGCTACACCTTC
. TRBJ1-1 TRBV5-6 14 TRBD1 CASSLVTGDTEAFF TGTGCCAGCAGCTTGGTGACAGGGGACACTGAAGCTTTCTTT
. TRBJ1-4 TRBV2 16 . CASSERTVATNEKLFF TGTGCCAGCAGTGAAAGGACAGTTGCAACTAATGAAAAACTGTTTTTT
. TRBJ2-1 TRBV11-2 14 TRBD2 CASSLERGYNEQFF TGTGCCAGCAGCTTGGAGCGGGGGTACAATGAGCAGTTCTTC
. TRBJ2-7 TRBV10-3 12 . CAISVQNYEQYF TGTGCCATCAGTGTACAGAACTACGAGCAGTACTTC
. TRBJ1-5 TRBV21-1 14 . CASSKNRGNQPQHF TGTGCCAGCAGCAAAAATCGGGGCAATCAGCCCCAGCATTTT
. TRBJ2-1 TRBV13 11 . CASSLGLAQFF TGTGCCAGCAGCTTAGGGCTGGCGCAGTTCTTC
. TRBJ1-2 TRBV5-1 14 . CASSLESSSYGYTF TGCGCCAGCAGCTTGGAGTCCAGTTCCTATGGCTACACCTTC
. TRBJ2-5 TRBV29-1 14 . CSVPRRMYQETQYF TGCAGCGTCCCGAGGAGGATGTACCAAGAGACCCAGTACTTC
. TRBJ2-3 TRBV24-1 12 . CATRSFTDTQYF TGTGCCACCAGATCGTTCACAGATACGCAGTATTTT
. TRBJ2-1 TRBV28 15 TRBD1 CASSFDRGYVNEQFF TGTGCCAGCAGTTTTGACAGGGGGTACGTTAATGAGCAGTTCTTC
once TRBJ1-2 TRBV24-1 21 . CATSDKPEEQGARVRDYGYTF TGTGCCACCAGTGATAAGCCCGAAGAACAGGGCGCGAGAGTACGGGACTATGGCTACACCTTC
. TRBJ1-1 TRBV7-9 15 . CASSLERGEFAEAFF TGTGCCAGCAGCTTAGAACGAGGCGAGTTTGCTGAAGCTTTCTTT
few TRBJ1-2 TRBV4-3 16 TRBD1 CASSKGLTGSGYGYTF TGCGCCAGCAGCAAAGGATTGACAGGGTCTGGCTATGGCTACACCTTC
. TRBJ1-1 TRBV29-1 13 . CSGQQVDNTEAFF TGCAGCGGTCAACAGGTCGATAACACTGAAGCTTTCTTT
. TRBJ1-2 TRBV5-6 14 . CASSLANAAAGYTF TGTGCCAGCAGCTTGGCCAACGCGGCTGCTGGCTACACCTTC
. TRBJ1-2 TRBV19 15 . CASSIASGEGYGYTF TGTGCCAGTAGTATCGCGTCAGGGGAAGGGTATGGCTACACCTTC
. TRBJ1-1 TRBV6-5 12 . CASSGHNTEAFF TGTGCCAGCAGCGGACACAACACTGAAGCTTTCTTT
. TRBJ1-5 TRBV4-1 15 TRBD1 CASSHRQGNNQPQHF TGCGCCAGCAGCCACAGACAGGGTAACAATCAGCCCCAGCATTTT
. TRBJ2-7 TRBV5-1 14 . CASSLDARAGEQYF TGCGCCAGCAGCTTGGACGCGAGGGCGGGCGAGCAGTACTTC
. TRBJ1-4 TRBV9 15 TRBD1 CASSGGQTTNEKLFF TGTGCCAGCAGCGGGGGACAGACAACTAATGAAAAACTGTTTTTT
once TRBJ1-6 TRBV6-5 14 TRBD1 CASTATGGNSPLHF TGTGCCAGCACCGCTACAGGGGGGAATTCACCCCTCCACTTT
. TRBJ2-1 TRBV6-6 14 TRBD2 CASTPSGGSSGQFF TGTGCCAGCACGCCTAGCGGGGGGTCTTCAGGGCAGTTCTTC
. TRBJ1-2 TRBV28 14 TRBD1 CASRRPGQGLGYTF TGTGCCAGCAGACGTCCGGGACAGGGGCTTGGCTACACCTTC
few TRBJ1-1 TRBV3-1/TRBV3-2 14 . CASSPQGGSTEAFF TGTGCCAGCAGCCCACAGGGTGGCAGCACTGAAGCTTTCTTT
. TRBJ2-1 TRBV19 16 TRBD2 CASSIVSSGYNNEQFF TGTGCCAGTAGTATAGTTAGTAGCGGGTACAACAATGAGCAGTTCTTC
. TRBJ2-6 TRBV7-8 17 . CASCERGSPSGANVLTF TGTGCCAGCTGCGAGAGGGGGTCTCCATCTGGGGCCAACGTCCTGACTTTC
. TRBJ2-3 TRBV5-1 15 TRBD2 CASSLELAGGDTQYF TGCGCCAGCAGCTTGGAGCTAGCGGGGGGGGATACGCAGTATTTT
. TRBJ2-1 TRBV3-1/TRBV3-2 15 . CASSQVPRPYNEQFF TGTGCCAGCAGCCAAGTTCCGCGCCCCTACAATGAGCAGTTCTTC
. TRBJ2-5 TRBV4-3 14 . CASSQLGQQETQYF TGCGCCAGCAGCCAACTGGGACAACAAGAGACCCAGTACTTC
. TRBJ1-5 TRBV5-1 15 . CASSLSAGDNQPQHF TGCGCCAGCAGCTTGTCGGCCGGGGACAATCAGCCCCAGCATTTT
. TRBJ2-2 TRBV12-3/TRBV12-4 13 . CASSLKGTGELFF TGTGCCAGCAGCCTTAAGGGGACCGGGGAGCTGTTTTTT
. TRBJ2-3 TRBV6-2/TRBV6-3 17 TRBD2 CASSLGLAGGGTDTQYF TGTGCCAGCAGTCTTGGACTAGCGGGAGGAGGGACAGATACGCAGTATTTT
. TRBJ2-2 TRBV5-1 17 . CASIRGRRTGRAGELFF TGCGCCAGCATCCGGGGGCGCAGGACAGGGAGGGCCGGGGAGCTGTTTTTT
. TRBJ2-2 TRBV27 17 TRBD2 CASSQGTSGGPAGELFF TGTGCCAGCAGTCAAGGGACTAGCGGGGGGCCGGCCGGGGAGCTGTTTTTT